This T cell receptor (beta chain) was retrieved from a study of blood T cell repertoires in COVID-19. Study-wide context: Specimens from acute and convalescent COVID-19 originated in the United States, Italy and Spain. T cells, B-cell-depleted T cells, or PBMCs provided the cDNA or gDNA that served as material.

The germline V gene has CDR1 KGHSH and CDR2 LQKENI. The CDR3 extends over 17 amino acids. The J segment lost 0 bases and the V segment lost 4 bases, leaving 9 bases of the junction unmatched. Original processing methods: The assay estimated nucleated cells by amplifying reference gene primers. Clones were read by immunoSEQ multiplex PCR, and TCRdb kept only the in-frame ones, dropping some. V and J calls and clone size are those listed in that table; D and trimming were worked out from the DNA. The sample yields roughly 60,000 clones, approximately 84% seen once. Sequencing was done on a sample of peripheral blood. This TCR derives from a man in his sixties with acute or convalescent COVID-19. The chain joins TRBV18 to TRBJ2-3; 8 bases match TRBD1. CDR3 bases: TGTGCCAGCTCACTGAGGACAGGGCCGATTAGCACAGATACGCAGTATTTT. Protein product: CASSLRTGPISTDTQYF.